Presented here are 23 T cell receptor beta chains from one specimen sequenced in a study of CXCR3-negative and CXCR3-positive naive CD8 T cells. All TRB cDNA libraries came from 5' RACE performed with UMI labels. From its re-call of the 5' RACE reads, TCRdb lists each CDR3 protein once, without DNA. The sample holds around 60,000 distinct CDR3 sequences. The source material was naive CXCR3- CD8+ T cells from blood. Subset denoted: CD45RO-CCR7+CD27+CD95- naive CD8+ T cells lacking CXCR3 (TNR3-). Every receptor here comes from a human donor in good health. Some clones in this sample may be carry-over from other donors' samples.

The rearrangement joins TRBV7-2 to TRBJ2-7; TCRdb's D call of TRBD2 is untestable without DNA. The CDR3 has 15 amino acids. The germline V gene has CDR1 SGHTA and CDR2 FQGNSA. Here the CDR3 reads CASSFWRGTSYEQYF.

The genes are TRBV10-1 and TRBJ2-1; the TCRdb D gene call, TRBD2, has no DNA to confirm it. The CDR3 consists of 13 residues. Germline V CDR1 and CDR2: WNHNN, SYGVQD (reference sequence). CDR3 region: CASSELAGRQQFF.

The J gene is TRBJ2-7, the V gene TRBV12-3 or TRBV12-4; the TCRdb call, TRBD1, lacks DNA for checking. This CDR3 has 14 amino acids. The CDR3 reads CASSSPWQGDEQYF.

This rearrangement joins TRBV13 to TRBJ2-7; lacking DNA, the TRBD1 call made by TCRdb goes unchecked. The germline CDR1 and CDR2 sequences are PRHDT and FYEKMQ (reference sequence). The CDR3 extends over 15 amino acids. CDR3 in amino acids: CASSSKGQTPYEQYF.

The CDR3 region is CASSTGGPSYSPLHF. The rearrangement joins TRBV12-3 or TRBV12-4 to TRBJ1-6; with no DNA, the TCRdb D assignment of TRBD1 cannot be verified. CDR3 size: 15 residues.

The chain recombines TRBV6-5 with TRBJ2-3; the D gene TCRdb calls, TRBD2, cannot be checked with no DNA. The CDR3 sequence is 15 residues long. The germline V gene has CDR1 MNHEY and CDR2 SVGAGI. The CDR3 protein is CASTLTAGGLDTQYF.

This sequence joins TRBV5-1 and TRBJ2-7; the TCRdb D gene call, TRBD1, has no DNA to confirm it. The CDR3 totals 14 residues. Germline V gene data show CDR1 as SGHRS and CDR2 as YFSETQ. The CDR3 is CASSSTVQGDEQYF.

The V and J genes are TRBV20-1 and TRBJ2-7; there is no DNA to check the TCRdb D call of TRBD1. Germline V gene sequence: CDR1 DFQATT, CDR2 SNEGSKA (reference sequence). This CDR3 contains 13 residues. CDR3 in amino acids: CSARDKWSYEQYF.

The chain links TRBV29-1 to TRBJ2-5; the TCRdb D gene call, TRBD2, has no DNA to confirm it. The CDR3 consists of 16 residues. Germline V gives CDR1 SQVTM, CDR2 ANQGSEA. The CDR3 protein is CSVEERLRDPKETQYF.

The CDR3 sequence is CSARDGDRFSYEQYF. This rearrangement joins TRBV20-1 to TRBJ2-7; the TCRdb D gene call, TRBD1, has no DNA to confirm it. The CDR3 length is 15 residues. CDR1 is DFQATT and CDR2 is SNEGSKA in the germline V gene (reference sequence).

V usage is TRBV7-8 and J usage is TRBJ2-5; TCRdb outputs TRBD2, but without DNA this stays unchecked. Per germline, CDR1 SGHVS and CDR2 FQNEAQ. CDR3 length equals 16 residues. CDR3 in amino acids: CASSPGLAGEKETQYF.

This chain links TRBV29-1 with TRBJ2-1. Per the germline V gene, CDR1 is SQVTM and CDR2 is ANQGSEA. The CDR3 spans 15 residues. CDR3 residues: CSALVSVSSYNEQFF.

The chain couples TRBV10-3 to TRBJ2-7. The CDR3 covers 13 residues. The V gene's germline CDR1 is ENHRY and CDR2 SYGVKD. The CDR3 region is CAIRIDSSYEQYF.

CDR3 in amino acids: CASSYGGRGKETQYF. This chain links TRBV6-5 with TRBJ2-5; no DNA is available, so the TRBD1 call from TCRdb remains unchecked. This CDR3 region has 15 residues. Germline V gene data show CDR1 as MNHEY and CDR2 as SVGAGI.

The V call is TRBV4-3, the J call TRBJ2-3; the TCRdb D gene call, TRBD2, has no DNA to confirm it. In germline, CDR1 is LGHNA, CDR2 YSLEER. There are 18 residues in the CDR3. CDR3 in amino acids: CASSQEIFSGGVTDTQYF.

This chain uses TRBV11-2 with TRBJ2-7; TCRdb proposes TRBD1, but this gene call is untestable without DNA. The CDR3 is 16 residues long. Germline V lookup: CDR1 SGHAT, CDR2 FQNNGV. The CDR3 is CASSFVPTAANYEQYF.

The rearrangement links TRBV7-9 to TRBJ2-1; TCRdb proposes TRBD2, but this gene call is untestable without DNA. Germline V lookup: CDR1 SEHNR, CDR2 FQNEAQ (reference sequence). CDR3 length: 15 residues. The CDR3 here is CASSSLAGGSNEQFF.

The chain uses TRBV23-1 and TRBJ2-1; no DNA is available, so the TRBD2 call from TCRdb remains unchecked. TRBV23-1 is an ORF; its function is uncertain. The CDR3 length is 14 residues. CDR3 residues: CASSPTGLGNEQFF.

The V and J genes are TRBV27 and TRBJ1-5; TCRdb's D call, TRBD1, is unchecked because there is no DNA. This CDR3 contains 15 residues. Germline CDR1 and CDR2: MNHEY and SMNVEV (reference sequence). The CDR3 loop is CASRDGEGGNQPQHF.

The chain uses TRBV29-1 and TRBJ1-1; the D call from TCRdb, TRBD1, cannot be confirmed without DNA. The CDR3 loop spans 13 amino acids. The germline gives CDR1 SQVTM, CDR2 ANQGSEA. CDR3 residues: CSVVGGANTEAFF.

V usage is TRBV20-1 and J usage is TRBJ2-4; TCRdb outputs TRBD1, but without DNA this stays unchecked. The CDR3 sequence is 13 residues long. CDR1 DFQATT and CDR2 SNEGSKA come from the germline V gene (reference sequence). CDR3 protein: CSARRVGETGQYF.

CDR3 in amino acids: CASSQARDSSYEQYF. This chain links TRBV4-3 with TRBJ2-7; TCRdb returns TRBD1, unconfirmable since there is no DNA. Germline V gene data show CDR1 as LGHNA and CDR2 as YSLEER. CDR3 length: 15 residues.

The rearrangement joins TRBV6-2 or TRBV6-3 to TRBJ2-7; TCRdb selects TRBD2, and the lack of DNA leaves this call unchecked. CDR3 length equals 14 residues. Germline values: CDR1 MNHEY, CDR2 SVGEGT. The CDR3 sequence: CASSEAGGFYEQYF.